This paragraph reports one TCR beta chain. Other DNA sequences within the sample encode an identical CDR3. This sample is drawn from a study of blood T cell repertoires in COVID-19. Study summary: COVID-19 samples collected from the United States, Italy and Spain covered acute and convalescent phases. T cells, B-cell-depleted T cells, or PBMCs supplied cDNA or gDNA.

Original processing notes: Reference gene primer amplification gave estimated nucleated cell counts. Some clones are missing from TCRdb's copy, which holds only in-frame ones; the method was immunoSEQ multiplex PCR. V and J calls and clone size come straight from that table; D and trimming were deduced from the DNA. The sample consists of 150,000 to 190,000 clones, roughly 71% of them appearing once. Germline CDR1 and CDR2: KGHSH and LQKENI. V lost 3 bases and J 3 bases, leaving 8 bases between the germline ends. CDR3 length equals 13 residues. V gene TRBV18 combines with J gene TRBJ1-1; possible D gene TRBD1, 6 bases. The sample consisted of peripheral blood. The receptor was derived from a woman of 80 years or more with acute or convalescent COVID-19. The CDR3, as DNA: TGTGCCAGCTCACCGACAGGAGACACTGAAGCTTTCTTT. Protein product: CASSPTGDTEAFF.